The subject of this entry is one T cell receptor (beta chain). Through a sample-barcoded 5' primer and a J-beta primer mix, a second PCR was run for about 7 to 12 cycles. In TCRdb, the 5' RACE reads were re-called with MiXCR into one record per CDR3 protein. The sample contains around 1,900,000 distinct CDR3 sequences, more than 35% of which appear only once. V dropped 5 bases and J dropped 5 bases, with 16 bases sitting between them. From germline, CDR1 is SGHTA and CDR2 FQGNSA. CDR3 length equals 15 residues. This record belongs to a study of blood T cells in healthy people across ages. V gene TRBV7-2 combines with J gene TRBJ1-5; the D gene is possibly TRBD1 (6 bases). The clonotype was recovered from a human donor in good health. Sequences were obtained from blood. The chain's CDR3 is CASSLHGGLDQPQHF. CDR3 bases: TGTGCCAGCAGCCTCCATGGGGGGCTTGATCAGCCCCAGCATTTT.